This T cell receptor beta chain was sequenced for a study of cytomegalovirus exposure and HLA in healthy donors. Study findings and constraints: A later look showed TCR association rates differing by HLA locus, highest for DRB1 and lowest for HLA-C. The study flagged around 160 TCR beta chains as cytomegalovirus-associated.

PCR used 60 Vbeta primers and 13 Jbeta primers. Using immunoSEQ multiplex PCR, the repertoire was profiled, and TCRdb retains in-frame clones only, with some absent. The table records about 100,000 clones, 60% to 70% of them present only once. This clone was recorded a few times. Its antigen is not known. This CDR3 has 15 amino acids. Trimming removed 2 bases at V and 2 bases at J, with 13 bases between. CDR1 and CDR2 from the germline V gene are SGHKS and YYEKEE (reference sequence). The sample was PBMCs. V and J are TRBV5-5 and TRBJ1-1, with D possibly matching TRBD1 (5 bases). The sequence derives from a young man in good health and CMV-seropositive. The CDR3 nucleotides are TGTGCCAGCAGCTTAACTCAGTGGGGCAACACTGAAGCTTTCTTT. Amino acid sequence: CASSLTQWGNTEAFF.